These T cell receptor beta chains were read from a single sample in a study of shared clonotypes between healthy human individuals. Data came from immunoSEQ multiplex PCR; TCRdb stores just in-frame clones and leaves some out. The sample contains 400,000 to 600,000 clones, nearly 80% of which appear only once. Sequenced: PBMCs. These receptors were collected from a woman aged 40 to 55 in good health. Some clones in this sample may be carry-over from other donors' samples. Each CDR3 is given with its conserved first and last residue. D genes are given only for firm matches. The size of a clone is reported for some rows only, either as once, few or many, or as a class for expanded clones.

>TRBJ1-5|TRBV5-1|TRBD1|.|15
TGCGCCAGCAGCTCCCAGGGGGGGGCGAATCAGCCCCAGCATTTT
CASSSQGGANQPQHF
>TRBJ2-1|TRBV11-2|TRBD1|.|15
TGTGCCAGCAGCGACCGGGACAGAGGATACAATGAGCAGTTCTTC
CASSDRDRGYNEQFF
>TRBJ2-3|TRBV9|TRBD1|.|16
TGTGCCAGCAGCGCCCAGCCCACGACAGGGACAGATACGCAGTATTTT
CASSAQPTTGTDTQYF
>TRBJ2-1|TRBV10-1|.|.|16
TGCGCCAGCAGTGAGTCTACCGGGAGCTCCTACAATGAGCAGTTCTTC
CASSESTGSSYNEQFF
>TRBJ2-2|TRBV18|.|few|13
TGTGCCAGCTCACCGGCGGGCGCCGGGGAGCTGTTTTTT
CASSPAGAGELFF
>TRBJ2-1|TRBV7-6|.|.|16
TGTGCCAGCAGCTTAGTACAGGGCGATTCTGGGAATGAGCAGTTCTTC
CASSLVQGDSGNEQFF
>TRBJ2-2|TRBV5-1|.|.|16
TGCGCCAGCAGCTTGGTCGGGACCCCCCTGGACGGGGAGCTGTTTTTT
CASSLVGTPLDGELFF
>TRBJ2-1|TRBV7-3|.|.|14
TGTGCCAGCAGCCTCACCGCCGGGTCCCATGAGCAGTTCTTC
CASSLTAGSHEQFF
>TRBJ2-1|TRBV10-2|.|once|14
TGCGCCAGCAGTGATTACGAAAAGGACAATGAGCAGTTCTTC
CASSDYEKDNEQFF
>TRBJ1-2|TRBV10-3|.|.|13
TGTGCCACCGGGGGGGCAGGCGGCTATGGCTACACCTTC
CATGGAGGYGYTF
>TRBJ2-7|TRBV7-8|.|.|14
TGTGCCAGCAGAGACCCGTCCAACCCCTACGAGCAGTACTTC
CASRDPSNPYEQYF
>TRBJ2-7|TRBV5-1|TRBD1|.|15
TGCGCCAGCAGCTTGGGTGGGACAGGGGGACACGAGCAGTACTTC
CASSLGGTGGHEQYF
>TRBJ2-3|TRBV5-1|TRBD1|.|17
TGCGCCAGCAGCTTGGAGGGACAGGGATACGGGCCAGATACGCAGTATTTT
CASSLEGQGYGPDTQYF
>TRBJ1-1|TRBV5-1|TRBD1|.|14
TGCGCCAGCACCCTCGGGACAGGGTTCACTGAAGCTTTCTTT
CASTLGTGFTEAFF
>TRBJ2-7|TRBV6-1|TRBD1|.|15
TGTGCCAGCAGTGAAGTGGGGACAGAAGCCTACGAGCAGTACTTC
CASSEVGTEAYEQYF
>TRBJ2-7|TRBV12-1|.|.|15
TGTGCCAGCAGCTCCAGGCCGGGACCGTTAGACGAGCAGTACTTC
CASSSRPGPLDEQYF
>TRBJ1-5|TRBV7-2|TRBD1|.|14
TGTGCCAGCAGGCTGACAGGGAAGGGTCAGCCCCAGCATTTT
CASRLTGKGQPQHF
>TRBJ2-6|TRBV19|.|.|15
TGTGCCAGTACGGCCGGGGGCTCTGGGGCCAACGTCCTGACTTTC
CASTAGGSGANVLTF
>TRBJ2-6|TRBV5-8|TRBD1|.|18
TGTGCCAGCAGCCGAGTGAGGACAGGGTTTTCCGGGGCCAACGTCCTGACTTTC
CASSRVRTGFSGANVLTF
>TRBJ2-6|TRBV19|TRBD2|.|19
TGTGCCAGTAGTATCCCGGGACTAGCGGGAAACTCTGGGGCCAACGTCCTGACTTTC
CASSIPGLAGNSGANVLTF
>TRBJ2-7|TRBV10-3|.|.|12
TGTGCCATCAGCACAGTTTCTAACGAGCAGTACTTC
CAISTVSNEQYF
>TRBJ2-7|TRBV6-1|.|.|16
TGTGCCAGCAGTGGGTTGGGGATAATGGGGCTTTACGAGCAGTACTTC
CASSGLGIMGLYEQYF
>TRBJ2-5|TRBV7-2|.|.|14
TGTGCCAGCAGCTTACGAGCGCGACAAGAGACCCAGTACTTC
CASSLRARQETQYF
>TRBJ2-5|TRBV9|TRBD2|.|19
TGTGCCAGCAGCGTTTTCCATCCGCTAGCGGGAGGGCCGGGGGAGACCCAGTACTTC
CASSVFHPLAGGPGETQYF
>TRBJ2-3|TRBV21-1|.|.|15
TGTGCCAGCAGCAAACGCGGGAGTACGGCAGATACGCAGTATTTT
CASSKRGSTADTQYF
>TRBJ2-3|TRBV6-1|.|.|14
TGTGCCAGCAGTGGGGGACTGCACTTGGATACGCAGTATTTT
CASSGGLHLDTQYF
>TRBJ2-7|TRBV2|.|.|13
TGTGCCAGCAGTGACGGTCGCTCCTACGAGCAGTACTTC
CASSDGRSYEQYF